A single sample gave rise to the 3 T cell receptor beta chains below, sequenced in a study of blood T cell repertoires in COVID-19. Sequencing used immunoSEQ multiplex PCR; TCRdb keeps in-frame clones, though not all of them. The sample yields about 110,000 clones, about 80% seen once. Sequenced input: peripheral blood. These receptor sequences come from a man aged 65 to 79 with acute or convalescent COVID-19.

V is TRBV6-1 and J is TRBJ1-5; TRBD1 is a possible D gene (6 bases). The CDR3 extends over 16 amino acids. CDR1 MNHNS and CDR2 SASEGT come from the germline V gene. Trimming took 0 bases from V and 7 from J, leaving 16 bases between them. CDR3 DNA: TGTGCCAGCAGTGAAGCCATGTCAGGGGTAGGCCAGCCCCAGCATTTT. Protein sequence: CASSEAMSGVGQPQHF.

V and J are TRBV19 and TRBJ2-5; 15 bases fit TRBD2. The CDR3 runs to 18 residues. The V gene end was trimmed by 5 bases and the J gene end by 5 bases; junction bases not matched to a gene: 12. From germline, CDR1 is LNHDA and CDR2 SQIVND (reference sequence). CDR3: CASSQTGLAGGLRETQYF. In DNA form, the CDR3 reads TGTGCCAGTAGTCAAACGGGACTAGCGGGGGGCCTTAGGGAGACCCAGTACTTC.

The chain links TRBV14 to TRBJ2-7, with 13 nucleotides matching TRBD2. There are 20 residues in the CDR3. The trim removed 2 bases at V and 0 bases at J, leaving 13 bases unmatched. Germline V gene sequence: CDR1 SGHDN, CDR2 FVKESK. CDR3 DNA sequence: TGTGCCAGCAGCCAACCGACTAGCGGGGGGACTACCACTATCTCCTACGAGCAGTACTTC. Protein sequence: CASSQPTSGGTTTISYEQYF.